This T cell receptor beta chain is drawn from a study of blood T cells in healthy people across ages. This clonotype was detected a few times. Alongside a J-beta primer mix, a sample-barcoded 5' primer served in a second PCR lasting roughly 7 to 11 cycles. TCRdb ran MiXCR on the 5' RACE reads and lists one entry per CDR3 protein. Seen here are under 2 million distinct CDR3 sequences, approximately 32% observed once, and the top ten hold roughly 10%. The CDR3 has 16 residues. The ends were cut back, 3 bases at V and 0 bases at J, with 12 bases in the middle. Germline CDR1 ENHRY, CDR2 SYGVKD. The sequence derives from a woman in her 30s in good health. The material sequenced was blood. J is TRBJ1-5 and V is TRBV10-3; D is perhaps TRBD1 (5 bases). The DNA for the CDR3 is TGTGCCATCAGTGACGGGACCGAATATAGCAATCAGCCCCAGCATTTT. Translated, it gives CAISDGTEYSNQPQHF.